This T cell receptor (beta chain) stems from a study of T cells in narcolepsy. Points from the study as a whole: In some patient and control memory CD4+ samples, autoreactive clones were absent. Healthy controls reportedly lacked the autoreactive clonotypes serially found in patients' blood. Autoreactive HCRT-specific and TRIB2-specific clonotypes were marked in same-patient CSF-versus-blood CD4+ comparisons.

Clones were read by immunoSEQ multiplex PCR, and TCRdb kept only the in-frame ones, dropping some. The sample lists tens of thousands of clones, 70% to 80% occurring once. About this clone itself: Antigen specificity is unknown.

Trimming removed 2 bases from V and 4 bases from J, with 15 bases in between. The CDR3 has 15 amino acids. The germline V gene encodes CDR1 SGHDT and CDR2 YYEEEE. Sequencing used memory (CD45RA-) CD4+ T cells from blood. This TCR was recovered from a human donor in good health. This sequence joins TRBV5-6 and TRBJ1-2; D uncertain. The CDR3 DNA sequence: TGTGCCAGCAGCTTTAGGCAGATCAATTCCTATGGCTACACCTTC. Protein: CASSFRQINSYGYTF. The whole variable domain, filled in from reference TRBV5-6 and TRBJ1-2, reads DAGVTQSPTHLIKTRGQQVTLRCSPKSGHDTVSWYQQALGQGPQFIFQYYEEEERQRGNFPDRFSGHQFPNYSSELNVNALLLGDSALYLCASSFRQINSYGYTFGSGTRLTVV.